This T cell receptor (beta chain) derives from a study of blood T cells in healthy people across ages. Study-level points and caveats: Both naive CD4+ cell counts and diversity were greater in long-lived donors than in aged donors. Diversity estimated from one million T cells was considered an underestimate. Because sorting was not performed, PBMCs prevented conclusive naive versus antigen-experienced comparison.

Of note for this clonotype: What it binds is unknown.

The J segment lost 5 bases and the V segment lost 2 bases, leaving 7 bases of the junction unmatched. The germline gives CDR1 SGHRS, CDR2 YFSETQ. The CDR3 covers 15 residues. A J-beta primer mix and a sample-barcoded 5' primer were used in a second PCR of about 7 to 11 cycles. From the 5' RACE reads, TCRdb called clonotypes with MiXCR, one entry per CDR3 protein. The profile shows under 2 million distinct CDR3 sequences, roughly 32% of them singletons. It was about 9.4 milliliters of peripheral blood that were drawn from each donor. The sample comprised blood. This TCR came from a woman in her thirties in good health. The chain recombines TRBV5-1 with TRBJ2-5, with TRBD1 identical over 9 bases. The CDR3 DNA reads as TGCGCCAGCAGCTTTGATGGACAGGGGTTGGAGACCCAGTACTTC. This gives the protein CASSFDGQGLETQYF.